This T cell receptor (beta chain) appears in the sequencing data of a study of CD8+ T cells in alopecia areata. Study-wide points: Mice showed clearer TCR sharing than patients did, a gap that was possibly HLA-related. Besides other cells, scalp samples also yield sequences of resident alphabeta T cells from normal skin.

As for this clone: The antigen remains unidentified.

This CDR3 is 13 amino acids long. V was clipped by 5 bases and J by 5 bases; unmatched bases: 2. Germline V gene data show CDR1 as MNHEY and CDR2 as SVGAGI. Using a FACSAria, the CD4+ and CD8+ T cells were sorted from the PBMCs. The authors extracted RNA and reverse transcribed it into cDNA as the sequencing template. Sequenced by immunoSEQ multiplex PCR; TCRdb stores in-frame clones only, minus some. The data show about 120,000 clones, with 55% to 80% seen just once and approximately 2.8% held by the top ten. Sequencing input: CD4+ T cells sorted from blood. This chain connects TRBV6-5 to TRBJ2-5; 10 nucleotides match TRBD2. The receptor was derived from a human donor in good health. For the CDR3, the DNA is TGTGCCAGCAGTCGGACTAGCGGCGAGACCCAGTACTTC. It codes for CASSRTSGETQYF.